This is a list of T cell receptor beta chains from one sample in a study of T-cell memory formation after mild COVID-19. A single record per CDR3 protein comes from TCRdb applying MiXCR to the 5' RACE reads. The sample has roughly 620,000 distinct CDR3 sequences, roughly 17% seen once. The sample taken for sequencing was PBMCs or a T cell subset sorted from them (not recorded which). The receptors come from an adult woman who had mild COVID-19 (a few samples of this study predate the infection). Cell type and time point are not known. CDR3s include the opening cysteine and the closing phenylalanine or tryptophan. Fields, in order: D gene, V gene, J gene, clone size, CDR3 DNA, CDR3 protein. A D gene is named only where the DNA matches it firmly. Only some rows state a clone size, as once, few, many or a class for expanded clones.

D: -; V: TRBV4-3; J: TRBJ1-6; size: -; DNA: TGCGCCAGCAGCCAAGACTGGCGGGGCGCCTCACCCCTCCACTTT; CDR3: CASSQDWRGASPLHF
D: TRBD1; V: TRBV27; J: TRBJ1-1; size: -; DNA: TGTGCCAGCAGTTACAGGGGATACGGCACTGAAGCTTTCTTT; CDR3: CASSYRGYGTEAFF
D: -; V: TRBV29-1; J: TRBJ1-4; size: few; DNA: TGCAGCGTTAGGGCCGGGGCTAATGAAAAACTGTTTTTT; CDR3: CSVRAGANEKLFF
D: -; V: TRBV5-4; J: TRBJ2-7; size: -; DNA: TGTGCCAGCAGCTTGGGCGGCGGCTACTACGAGCAGTACTTC; CDR3: CASSLGGGYYEQYF
D: -; V: TRBV18; J: TRBJ2-3; size: -; DNA: TGTGCCAGCTCACGGCCCTATCCGGTGGATACGCAGTATTTT; CDR3: CASSRPYPVDTQYF
D: -; V: TRBV12-3/TRBV12-4; J: TRBJ1-1; size: few; DNA: TGTGCCAGCAGTTGGGCACAGGGTGGCACTGAAGCTTTCTTT; CDR3: CASSWAQGGTEAFF
D: -; V: TRBV4-3; J: TRBJ2-5; size: few; DNA: TGCGCCAGCAGCCCGAGGGCGGGTGAGACCCAGTACTTC; CDR3: CASSPRAGETQYF
D: -; V: TRBV27; J: TRBJ2-3; size: -; DNA: TGTGCCAGCAGTTCTCATCCTACAGATACGCAGTATTTT; CDR3: CASSSHPTDTQYF
D: -; V: TRBV7-9; J: TRBJ1-5; size: many; DNA: TGTGCCAGCAGCTTATTATCGGCAGATCAGCCCCAGCATTTT; CDR3: CASSLLSADQPQHF
D: -; V: TRBV6-2/TRBV6-3; J: TRBJ2-3; size: -; DNA: TGTGCCAGCAGTTACGGGCTACCGAACACAGATACGCAGTATTTT; CDR3: CASSYGLPNTDTQYF
D: TRBD2; V: TRBV20-1; J: TRBJ2-1; size: -; DNA: TGCAGTGCCATCGGGGCAGCGGGAGGGCATGGGGGCTACAATGAGCAGTTCTTC; CDR3: CSAIGAAGGHGGYNEQFF
D: TRBD1; V: TRBV7-9; J: TRBJ2-3; size: -; DNA: TGTGCCAGCAGCCAAACCGGGACAGGGGTTACAGATACGCAGTATTTT; CDR3: CASSQTGTGVTDTQYF
D: TRBD1; V: TRBV7-6; J: TRBJ1-6; size: few; DNA: TGTGCCAGCAGCTTTACAGCGGACAGGGTCAATTCACCCCTCCACTTT; CDR3: CASSFTADRVNSPLHF
D: -; V: TRBV7-2; J: TRBJ1-1; size: -; DNA: TGTGCCAGCAGACCCCGAACGAACACTGAAGCTTTCTTT; CDR3: CASRPRTNTEAFF
D: -; V: TRBV24-1; J: TRBJ1-4; size: few; DNA: TGTGCCACCAGTGATCCGAGGGGGGGAGGTGAAAAACTGTTTTTT; CDR3: CATSDPRGGGEKLFF
D: -; V: TRBV29-1; J: TRBJ1-2; size: -; DNA: TGCAGCGTTGAAACCCCGACAGTTATCTATGGCTACACCTTC; CDR3: CSVETPTVIYGYTF
D: -; V: TRBV29-1; J: TRBJ2-7; size: -; DNA: TGCAGCGTCCGCCGGGACACTTCCTACGAGCAGTACTTC; CDR3: CSVRRDTSYEQYF
D: -; V: TRBV20-1; J: TRBJ2-4; size: few; DNA: TGCAGTGCTAGAGATGAACCAGCCAAAAACATTCAGTACTTC; CDR3: CSARDEPAKNIQYF
D: TRBD1; V: TRBV20-1; J: TRBJ1-2; size: -; DNA: TGCAGTGCTAGAGTCCGGGACAGACACCGCTATGGCTACACCTTC; CDR3: CSARVRDRHRYGYTF
D: TRBD1; V: TRBV20-1; J: TRBJ1-6; size: -; DNA: TGCAGTGCGCCGGACAGGCGCAATAATTCACCCCTCCACTTT; CDR3: CSAPDRRNNSPLHF
D: TRBD1; V: TRBV6-5; J: TRBJ1-2; size: few; DNA: TGTGCCAGCAGAAAAACGGGGGGGACAGGGCGAGTTAACTATGGCTACACCTTC; CDR3: CASRKTGGTGRVNYGYTF
D: -; V: TRBV5-1; J: TRBJ1-6; size: few; DNA: TGCGCCAGCAGCTTGGGGACATCACCTTATAATTCACCCCTCCACTTT; CDR3: CASSLGTSPYNSPLHF
D: -; V: TRBV18; J: TRBJ2-3; size: -; DNA: TGTGCCAGCTCACCTAATCCGGGTGCAGATACGCAGTATTTT; CDR3: CASSPNPGADTQYF
D: -; V: TRBV7-9; J: TRBJ1-5; size: -; DNA: TGTGCCAGCAGCTCCGCGGGGCTCGGGAGCAATCAGCCCCAGCATTTT; CDR3: CASSSAGLGSNQPQHF
D: -; V: TRBV12-3/TRBV12-4; J: TRBJ2-7; size: -; DNA: TGTGCCAGCAGTTCTACGGGACTGAACCCCTACGAGCAGTACTTC; CDR3: CASSSTGLNPYEQYF
D: TRBD1; V: TRBV24-1; J: TRBJ2-2; size: few; DNA: TGTGCCACCAGTGATTTTTCCAGGGGGCGTAAGAACACCGGGGAGCTGTTTTTT; CDR3: CATSDFSRGRKNTGELFF
D: -; V: TRBV15; J: TRBJ2-5; size: -; DNA: TGTGCCACCAGCAGAGACTTCAGGGGGGGCCAAGAGACCCAGTACTTC; CDR3: CATSRDFRGGQETQYF
D: -; V: TRBV4-2; J: TRBJ2-2; size: many; DNA: TGTGCCAGCAGCCACCAGGAACGACAAACCGGGGAGCTGTTTTTT; CDR3: CASSHQERQTGELFF
D: -; V: TRBV5-1; J: TRBJ2-5; size: many; DNA: TGCGCCAGCAGCCTTCAGGGGAATAAAGAGACCCAGTACTTC; CDR3: CASSLQGNKETQYF
D: -; V: TRBV7-2; J: TRBJ2-7; size: few; DNA: TGTGCCAGCAGCTTAATCGGGGTAGGGGGGCAGTACTTC; CDR3: CASSLIGVGGQYF
D: -; V: TRBV12-3/TRBV12-4; J: TRBJ2-3; size: many; DNA: TGTGCCAGCAGTTCAGGGGTCCCTGGCACAGATACGCAGTATTTT; CDR3: CASSSGVPGTDTQYF
D: -; V: TRBV25-1; J: TRBJ1-2; size: -; DNA: TGTGCCAGCAGTGATATATGGGACCTACAGGGCTACACCTTC; CDR3: CASSDIWDLQGYTF
D: -; V: TRBV7-9; J: TRBJ2-7; size: -; DNA: TGTGCCAGCAGCCTTCCTGCTTTCTACGAGCAGTACTTC; CDR3: CASSLPAFYEQYF
D: -; V: TRBV30; J: TRBJ1-2; size: -; DNA: TGTGCCTGGAGTGTACGGGCAGGCGGCGGCTACACCTTC; CDR3: CAWSVRAGGGYTF
D: -; V: TRBV6-5; J: TRBJ2-5; size: -; DNA: TGTGCCAGCAGTTACCCCCGGGAGACCCAGTACTTC; CDR3: CASSYPRETQYF
D: -; V: TRBV3-1; J: TRBJ2-5; size: -; DNA: TGTGCCAGCAGCCAAGGCACAGGGGAGACCCAGTACTTC; CDR3: CASSQGTGETQYF